The 21 T cell receptor beta chains given below trace back to one sample, sequenced in a study of blood T cell repertoires in COVID-19. This table comes from immunoSEQ multiplex PCR, and its TCRdb copy is limited to in-frame clones, with some not included. Seen here are over 150,000 clones, approximately 85% observed once, and the top ten hold around 6.2%. The sample was PBMCs or T cells enriched from blood (not recorded which). The receptor source for this set is a man in his forties or fifties who had recovered from COVID-19.

The rearrangement joins TRBV19 to TRBJ2-3, with a possible D match to TRBD2 (7 bases). The ends were cut back, 2 bases at V and 2 bases at J, with 17 bases in the middle. This CDR3 region has 17 residues. CDR1 is LNHDA and CDR2 is SQIVND in the germline V gene (reference sequence). The CDR3 sequence is CASSIRGGAGPTDTQYF. The CDR3 DNA reads TGTGCCAGTAGTATAAGGGGGGGTGCAGGGCCCACAGATACGCAGTATTTT.

The V gene is TRBV13, the J gene TRBJ2-7; 8 bases map to TRBD1. V lost 5 bases, J lost 3 bases, and 6 bases stayed unmatched. The CDR3 spans 14 residues. The germline V gene has CDR1 PRHDT and CDR2 FYEKMQ (reference sequence). Here the CDR3 reads CASSRRTGHYEQYF. The CDR3, as DNA: TGTGCCAGCAGCCGCCGGACAGGGCACTACGAGCAGTACTTC.

The chain couples TRBV9 to TRBJ2-1, with D tentatively TRBD2 (6 bases). Germline V CDR1 and CDR2: SGDLS, YYNGEE. The CDR3 is 16 residues long. Trimming removed 4 bases from V and 0 bases from J, with 14 bases in between. CDR3 in DNA: TGTGCCAGCAGCCCCAAATGGACTAACTCCTACAATGAGCAGTTCTTC. Amino acid sequence: CASSPKWTNSYNEQFF.

This chain connects TRBV5-1 to TRBJ1-2; 9 positions match TRBD1. V was pared by 1 base and J by 6 bases, with 10 bases of the junction left unmatched. This CDR3 is built from 16 residues. From germline, CDR1 is SGHRS and CDR2 YFSETQ. CDR3 protein: CASSLTVRDRVNGYTF. The CDR3 DNA reads as TGCGCCAGCAGCTTGACGGTCCGGGACAGGGTAAATGGCTACACCTTC.

The gene calls are TRBV5-1 and TRBJ2-5; the match to TRBD1 covers 8 bases. Looked up from germline, CDR1 is SGHRS and CDR2 is YFSETQ. After removal of 4 bases from V and 9 bases from J, the junction contained 11 bases not matched to a gene. This CDR3 is 14 amino acids long. CDR3 DNA sequence: TGCGCCAGCAGCCCGGACAGGGCCGGCCATCCCCAGTACTTC. It translates to CASSPDRAGHPQYF.

The J gene is TRBJ1-6, the V gene TRBV19; 9 bases agree with TRBD1. J was trimmed by 5 bases and V by 4 bases; bases with no gene match: 6. Germline CDR1 reads LNHDA; CDR2 reads SQIVND (reference sequence). The CDR3 is 16 amino acids. Here the CDR3 reads CASSRGDRGNNSPLHF. The CDR3 DNA reads as TGTGCCAGTAGTAGGGGTGACAGGGGGAATAATTCACCCCTCCACTTT.

The chain recombines TRBV12-5 with TRBJ2-3; 10 bases match TRBD2. The V segment lost 0 bases and the J segment 5 bases; nucleotides outside the gene matches: 11. CDR3 length: 18 residues. CDR1 and CDR2 (germline): LGHNT, FRNRAP. CDR3 in DNA: TGTGCTAGTGGTTTGGTACTAGCCAGCGGGGGGGCAAAAGATACGCAGTATTTT. Its protein product is CASGLVLASGGAKDTQYF.

The genes are TRBV5-4 and TRBJ1-3, with no clear D. Germline V gene lookup returns CDR1 SGHNT and CDR2 YYREEE (reference sequence). V gave up 5 bases and J gave up 2 bases, with 17 bases separating them. The CDR3 loop spans 16 amino acids. The CDR3 DNA follows: TGTGCCAGCAGTTTGTTTGACGACACAACTGGAAACACCATATATTTT. Translating gives CASSLFDDTTGNTIYF.

This clone was observed a few times. This chain uses TRBV7-9 with TRBJ1-1; no clear D. Germline values: CDR1 SEHNR, CDR2 FQNEAQ (reference sequence). Trimming pared 5 bases from V and 1 base from J, leaving 8 bases between. This CDR3 spans 13 amino acids. The CDR3 reads CASSREKNTEAFF. The CDR3 DNA sequence: TGTGCCAGCAGCCGTGAGAAGAACACTGAAGCTTTCTTT.

The gene calls are TRBV7-2 and TRBJ2-7; D possibly corresponds to TRBD2 (5 bases). V gave up 2 bases and J gave up 3 bases, with 17 bases separating them. This CDR3 is built from 16 residues. The germline V gene has CDR1 SGHTA and CDR2 FQGNSA. The CDR3 spells CASSLIGRGYLYEQYF. For the CDR3, the DNA is TGTGCCAGCAGCTTAATAGGTCGCGGGTACCTCTACGAGCAGTACTTC.

The chain has TRBV4-1 and TRBJ2-7; 7 positions agree with TRBD2. The CDR3 has 16 residues. Germline CDR1 is MGHRA and CDR2 is YSYEKL. Trimming cost V 1 base and J 2 bases; bases outside gene matches: 8. The chain's CDR3 is CASSQVPGLAAYEQYF. CDR3 sequence (DNA): TGCGCCAGCAGCCAAGTACCTGGGCTAGCGGCCTACGAGCAGTACTTC.

This clone was seen a single time. The chain links TRBV9 to TRBJ2-1, with D uncertain. V gave up 3 bases and J gave up 9 bases, with 10 bases separating them. This CDR3 comprises 12 residues. Germline CDR1 reads SGDLS; CDR2 reads YYNGEE. CDR3 nucleotides: TGTGCCAGCAGCGACCTCCCCGGTGAGCAGTTCTTC. It codes for CASSDLPGEQFF.

This clone was seen a few times. The CDR3 spells CSVSRESYEQYF. As DNA, the CDR3 is TGCAGCGTTTCCAGGGAATCCTACGAGCAGTACTTC. The chain is built from TRBV29-1 and TRBJ2-7; tentative D call: TRBD1 (5 bases). The V and J ends lost 5 bases and 1 base respectively, with 9 bases between them. The V gene's germline CDR1 is SQVTM and CDR2 ANQGSEA. The CDR3 loop spans 12 amino acids.

In its sample, this clone was seen once. Within the sample, other DNA sequences also encode this same CDR3. This rearrangement joins TRBV11-3 to TRBJ1-1; TRBD1 is a possible D gene (6 bases). The germline V gene has CDR1 SGHNT and CDR2 YENEEA. The V and J ends lost 1 base and 1 base respectively, with 13 bases between them. There are 16 residues in the CDR3. The CDR3 bases are TGTGCCAGCAGCTTAGGACGGGGCAGGGGGAACACTGAAGCTTTCTTT. Translating it yields CASSLGRGRGNTEAFF.

The rearrangement links TRBV7-9 to TRBJ2-3; 7 bases fit TRBD2. Looked up from germline, CDR1 is SEHNR and CDR2 is FQNEAQ (reference sequence). CDR3 size: 16 residues. J lost 2 bases, V lost 3 bases, and 8 bases had no gene match. CDR3 in amino acids: CASSLTGGRATDTQYF. The DNA for the CDR3 is TGTGCCAGCAGCTTGACCGGGGGGAGAGCCACAGATACGCAGTATTTT.

V gene TRBV5-4 combines with J gene TRBJ2-3; 8 bases are shared with TRBD1. The CDR3 is 16 amino acids. With 4 bases clipped from V and 0 bases from J, the junction kept 7 bases outside the gene matches. Germline CDR1 SGHNT, CDR2 YYREEE (reference sequence). The CDR3 bases are TGTGCCAGCAGCCCGAGGGGGACAGGTAGCACAGATACGCAGTATTTT. This gives the protein CASSPRGTGSTDTQYF. The full variable domain, with the rest looked up from reference TRBV5-4 and TRBJ2-3, is ETGVTQSPTHLIKTRGQQVTLRCSSQSGHNTVSWYQQALGQGPQFIFQYYREEENGRGNFPPRFSGLQFPNYSSELNVNALELDDSALYLCASSPRGTGSTDTQYFGPGTRLTVL.

V is TRBV19 and J is TRBJ1-5; 7 nucleotides match TRBD1. The germline CDR1 and CDR2 sequences are LNHDA and SQIVND (reference sequence). J lost 5 bases, V lost 7 bases, and 20 bases had no gene match. The CDR3 totals 18 residues. The DNA for the CDR3 is TGTGCCAGTAAGAAGCATCTCGTAGGTGAAGGGGGCCATCAGCCCCAGCATTTT. This encodes CASKKHLVGEGGHQPQHF. The entire variable domain, with the rest obtained from reference TRBV19 and TRBJ1-5, is as follows: DGGITQSPKYLFRKEGQNVTLSCEQNLNHDAMYWYRQDPGQGLRLIYYSQIVNDFQKGDIAEGYSVSREKKESFPLTVTSAQKNPTAFYLCASKKHLVGEGGHQPQHFGDGTRLSIL.

The chain employs TRBV19 and TRBJ2-1; 13 bases are shared with TRBD2. The trim removed 5 bases at V and 9 bases at J, leaving 4 bases unmatched. The V gene's germline CDR1 is LNHDA and CDR2 SQIVND (reference sequence). The CDR3 runs to 14 residues. The CDR3 bases are TGTGCCAGTAGTGGACTAGCGGGAGTTGGTGAGCAGTTCTTC. As protein: CASSGLAGVGEQFF.

This rearrangement joins TRBV7-2 to TRBJ1-4; no definite D call. Germline V gene lookup returns CDR1 SGHTA and CDR2 FQGNSA. The V end was cut by 6 bases, the J end by 4 bases, with 12 bases between. The CDR3 consists of 14 residues. The CDR3 DNA is TGTGCCAGCAGTCTCGCTAACCTTAATGAAAAACTGTTTTTT. It yields the protein CASSLANLNEKLFF.

The chain carries TRBV12-3 or TRBV12-4 and TRBJ1-3; TRBD1 aligns across 8 bases. The CDR3 runs 13 residues. Trimming at V came to 8 bases and at J to 7 bases, leaving 7 bases not matched to a gene. The CDR3 protein is CASGRGPRNTIYF. DNA of the CDR3: TGTGCCAGCGGCAGGGGGCCAAGGAACACCATATATTTT.

This clone showed up just a few times. The chain recombines TRBV18 with TRBJ2-5; TRBD2 matches at 12 bases. This CDR3 has 17 residues. V shed 4 bases, J shed 2 bases, and the junction held 8 bases outside the gene matches. CDR1 KGHSH and CDR2 LQKENI come from the germline V gene. CDR3 protein: CASSLQLGLAGQETQYF. For the CDR3, the DNA is TGTGCCAGCTCACTACAGCTAGGACTAGCGGGACAAGAGACCCAGTACTTC.